This T cell receptor beta chain was obtained from a study of T-cell reconstitution after alpha-beta-depleted transplantation in children. Molecular barcoding with unique molecular identifiers was used for the TCRbeta library. TCRdb re-analysed the PCR reads in MiXCR, keeping a single row per CDR3 protein. The data show about 460,000 distinct CDR3 sequences, around 12% seen once. V dropped 4 bases and J dropped 2; count of bases not matched to a gene: 4. CDR1 SGHRS and CDR2 YFSETQ come from the germline V gene. The CDR3 sequence is 15 residues long. This clonotype was seen at least ten times. The V gene is TRBV5-1, the J gene TRBJ2-3, with 10 bases that match TRBD2. The sample in question was PBMCs from the stem cell graft donor, obtained from the stem cell graft. This receptor was obtained from a human donor who donated a stem cell graft to a child with combined immunodeficiency. CDR3 region: CASSNSGGNTDTQYF. CDR3 DNA sequence: TGCGCCAGCAGCAATAGCGGGGGGAACACAGATACGCAGTATTTT.